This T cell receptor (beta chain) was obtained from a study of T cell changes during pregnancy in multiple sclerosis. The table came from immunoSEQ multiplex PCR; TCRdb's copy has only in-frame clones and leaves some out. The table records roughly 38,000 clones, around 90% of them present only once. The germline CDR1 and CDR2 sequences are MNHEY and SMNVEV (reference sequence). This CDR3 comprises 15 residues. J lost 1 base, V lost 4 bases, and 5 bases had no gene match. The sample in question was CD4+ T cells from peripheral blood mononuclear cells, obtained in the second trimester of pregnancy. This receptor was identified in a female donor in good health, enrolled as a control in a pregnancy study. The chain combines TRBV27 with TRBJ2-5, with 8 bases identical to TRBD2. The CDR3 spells CASSSGGAGQETQYF. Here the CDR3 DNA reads TGTGCCAGCAGTTCCGGGGGGGCCGGCCAAGAGACCCAGTACTTC.